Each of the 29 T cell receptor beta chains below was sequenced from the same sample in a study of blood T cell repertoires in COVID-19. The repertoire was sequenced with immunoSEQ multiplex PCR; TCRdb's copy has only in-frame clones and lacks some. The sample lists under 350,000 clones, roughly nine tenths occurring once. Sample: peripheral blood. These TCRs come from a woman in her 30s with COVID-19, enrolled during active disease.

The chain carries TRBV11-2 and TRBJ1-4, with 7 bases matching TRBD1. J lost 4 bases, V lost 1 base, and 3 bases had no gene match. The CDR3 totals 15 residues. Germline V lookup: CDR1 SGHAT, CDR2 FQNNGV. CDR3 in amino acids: CASSLAGTVNEKLFF. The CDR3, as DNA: TGTGCCAGCAGCTTAGCGGGGACAGTTAATGAAAAACTGTTTTTT.

DNA of the CDR3: TGCGCCAGCAGAATGCGGGCTAGCGGCCTCCAAGAGACCCAGTACTTC. Translation gives CASRMRASGLQETQYF. The chain employs TRBV5-1 and TRBJ2-5; TRBD2 aligns across 7 bases. The CDR3 has 16 residues. Germline CDR1 and CDR2: SGHRS and YFSETQ. Trimming cost V 5 bases and J 1 base; bases outside gene matches: 11.

In DNA, the CDR3 is TGTGCCAGCAGCAATTCTTCCCCAGGGCGCAATCAGCCCCAGCATTTT. Its translation is CASSNSSPGRNQPQHF. The rearrangement uses TRBV21-1 and TRBJ1-5; the table's D call, TRBD1, has no DNA check behind it. TRBV21-1 is classified as a pseudogene. The CDR3 extends over 16 amino acids.

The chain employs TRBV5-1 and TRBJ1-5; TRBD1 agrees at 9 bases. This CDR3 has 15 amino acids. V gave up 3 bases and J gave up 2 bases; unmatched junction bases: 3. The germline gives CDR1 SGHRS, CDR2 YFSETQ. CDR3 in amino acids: CASSWGQGGNQPQHF. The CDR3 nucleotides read TGCGCCAGCAGCTGGGGACAGGGAGGCAATCAGCCCCAGCATTTT. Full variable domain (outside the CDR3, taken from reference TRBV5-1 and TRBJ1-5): KAGVTQTPRYLIKTRGQQVTLSCSPISGHRSVSWYQQTPGQGLQFLFEYFSETQRNKGNFPGRFSGRQFSNSRSEMNVSTLELGDSALYLCASSWGQGGNQPQHFGDGTRLSIL.

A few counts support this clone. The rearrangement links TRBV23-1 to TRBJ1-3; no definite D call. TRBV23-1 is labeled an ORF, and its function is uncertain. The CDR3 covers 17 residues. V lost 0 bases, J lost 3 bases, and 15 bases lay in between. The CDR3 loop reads CASSQSSAVCGGNTIYF. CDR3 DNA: TGCGCCAGCAGTCAATCTTCGGCGGTGTGCGGTGGAAACACCATATATTTT.

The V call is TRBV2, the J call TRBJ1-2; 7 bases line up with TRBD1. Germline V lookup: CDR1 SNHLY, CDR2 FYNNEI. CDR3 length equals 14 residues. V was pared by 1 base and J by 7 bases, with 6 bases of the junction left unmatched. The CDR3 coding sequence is TGTGCCAGCAGTGAAGGCAGGGCAGGGGGTGGCTACACCTTC. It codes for CASSEGRAGGGYTF.

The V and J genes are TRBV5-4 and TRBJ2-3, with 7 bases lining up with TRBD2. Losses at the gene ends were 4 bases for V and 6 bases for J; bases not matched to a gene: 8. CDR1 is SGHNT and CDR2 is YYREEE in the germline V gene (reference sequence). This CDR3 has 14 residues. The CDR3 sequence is CASSARKAGDTQYF. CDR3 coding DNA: TGTGCCAGCAGCGCGAGGAAAGCGGGGGATACGCAGTATTTT. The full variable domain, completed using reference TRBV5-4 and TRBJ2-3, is ETGVTQSPTHLIKTRGQQVTLRCSSQSGHNTVSWYQQALGQGPQFIFQYYREEENGRGNFPPRFSGLQFPNYSSELNVNALELDDSALYLCASSARKAGDTQYFGPGTRLTVL.

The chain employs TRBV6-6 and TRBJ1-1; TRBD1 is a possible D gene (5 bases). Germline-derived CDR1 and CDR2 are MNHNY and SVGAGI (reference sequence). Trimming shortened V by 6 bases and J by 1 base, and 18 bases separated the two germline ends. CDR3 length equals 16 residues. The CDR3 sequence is CASRHSVGGRNTEAFF. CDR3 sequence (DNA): TGTGCCAGCAGACACTCCGTGGGGGGTCGGAACACTGAAGCTTTCTTT.

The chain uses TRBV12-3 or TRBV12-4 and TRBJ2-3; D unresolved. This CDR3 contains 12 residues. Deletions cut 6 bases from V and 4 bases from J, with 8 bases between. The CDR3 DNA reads TGTGCCAGCAGCCGACTTTCAGATACGCAGTATTTT. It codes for CASSRLSDTQYF.

CDR3 protein: CASSQEAVAGDYNEQFF. CDR3 nucleotides: TGTGCCAGCAGCCAAGAGGCTGTGGCGGGGGACTACAATGAGCAGTTCTTC. This chain connects TRBV4-2 to TRBJ2-1, with 7 bases identical to TRBD2. V shed 0 bases, J shed 3 bases, and the junction held 8 bases outside the gene matches. The CDR3 covers 17 residues. Germline lookup yields CDR1 LGHNA and CDR2 YNFKEQ.

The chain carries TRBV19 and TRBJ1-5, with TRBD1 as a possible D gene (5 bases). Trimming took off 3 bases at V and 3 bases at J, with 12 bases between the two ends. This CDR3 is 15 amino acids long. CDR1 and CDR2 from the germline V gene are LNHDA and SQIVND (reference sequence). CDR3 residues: CASSIQAGNNQPQHF. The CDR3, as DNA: TGTGCCAGTAGTATTCAGGCAGGGAACAATCAGCCCCAGCATTTT.

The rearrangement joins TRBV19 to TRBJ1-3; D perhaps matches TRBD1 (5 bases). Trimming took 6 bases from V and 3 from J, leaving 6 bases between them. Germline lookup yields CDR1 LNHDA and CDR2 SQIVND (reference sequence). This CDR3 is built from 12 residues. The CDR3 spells CASRGLGNTIYF. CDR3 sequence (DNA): TGTGCCAGTAGGGGACTTGGAAACACCATATATTTT.

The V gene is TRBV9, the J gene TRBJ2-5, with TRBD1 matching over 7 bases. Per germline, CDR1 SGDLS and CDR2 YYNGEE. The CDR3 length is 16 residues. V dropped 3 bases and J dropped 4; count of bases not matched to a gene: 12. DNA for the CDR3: TGTGCCAGCAGCGGAGAGCCGGGACAGCATTCAGAGACCCAGTACTTC. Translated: CASSGEPGQHSETQYF.

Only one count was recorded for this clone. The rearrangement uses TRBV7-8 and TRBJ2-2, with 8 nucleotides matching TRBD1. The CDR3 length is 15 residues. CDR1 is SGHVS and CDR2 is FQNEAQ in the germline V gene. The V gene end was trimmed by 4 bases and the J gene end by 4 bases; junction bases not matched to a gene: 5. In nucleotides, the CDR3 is TGTGCCAGCAGCTCCGGGACAGGCTTCACCGGGGAGCTGTTTTTT. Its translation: CASSSGTGFTGELFF.

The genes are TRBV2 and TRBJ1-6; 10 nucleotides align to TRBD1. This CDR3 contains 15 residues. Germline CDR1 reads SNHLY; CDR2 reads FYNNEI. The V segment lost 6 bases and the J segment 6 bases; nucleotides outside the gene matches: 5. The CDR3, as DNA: TGTGCCAGCAGCCCCAGGACAGGGGGTAATTCACCCCTCCACTTT. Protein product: CASSPRTGGNSPLHF.

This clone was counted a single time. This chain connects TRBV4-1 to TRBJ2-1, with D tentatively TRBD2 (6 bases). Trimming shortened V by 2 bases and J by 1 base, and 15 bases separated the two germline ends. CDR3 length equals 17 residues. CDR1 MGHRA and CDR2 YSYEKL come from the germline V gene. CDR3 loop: CASSQQPQRVSYNEQFF. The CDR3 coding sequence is TGCGCCAGCAGCCAACAACCCCAGCGGGTGTCCTACAATGAGCAGTTCTTC.

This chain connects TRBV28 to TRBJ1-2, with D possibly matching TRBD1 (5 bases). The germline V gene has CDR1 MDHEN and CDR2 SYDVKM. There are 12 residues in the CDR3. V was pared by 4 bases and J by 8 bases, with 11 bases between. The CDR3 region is CASSSPGGGYTF. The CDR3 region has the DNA TGTGCCAGCAGTTCTCCCGGGGGAGGCTACACCTTC.

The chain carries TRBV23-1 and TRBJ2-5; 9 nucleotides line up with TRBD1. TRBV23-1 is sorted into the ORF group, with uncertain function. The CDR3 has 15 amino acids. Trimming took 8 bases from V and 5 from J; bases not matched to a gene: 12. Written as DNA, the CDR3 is TGCGCCAGCGGACCGGGACAGGGAATTTGGGAGACCCAGTACTTC. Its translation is CASGPGQGIWETQYF.

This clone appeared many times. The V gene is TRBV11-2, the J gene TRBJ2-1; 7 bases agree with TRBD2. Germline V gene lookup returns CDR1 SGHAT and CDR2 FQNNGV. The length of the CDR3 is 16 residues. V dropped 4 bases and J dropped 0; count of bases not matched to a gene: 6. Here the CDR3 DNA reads TGTGCCAGCAGCTCCTTAGCGGGTAGCTCCTACAATGAGCAGTTCTTC. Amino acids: CASSSLAGSSYNEQFF.

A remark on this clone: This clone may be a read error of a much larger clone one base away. DNA for the CDR3: TGTGCCAGCAGTTCGGGCAATCAGCCCCAGCATTTT. This codes for CASSSGNQPQHF. V and J are TRBV6-5 and TRBJ1-5; no clear D gene. The germline V and J ends were trimmed by 4 bases and 2 bases, with 3 bases remaining between them. The length of the CDR3 is 12 residues. Germline CDR1 and CDR2: MNHEY and SVGAGI.

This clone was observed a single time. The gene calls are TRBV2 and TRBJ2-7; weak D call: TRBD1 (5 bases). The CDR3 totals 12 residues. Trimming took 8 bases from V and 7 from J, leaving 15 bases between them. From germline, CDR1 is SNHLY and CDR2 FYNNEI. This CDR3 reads CASLQDGLEQYF. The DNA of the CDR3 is TGTGCCAGCCTACAGGACGGCTTGGAGCAGTACTTC.

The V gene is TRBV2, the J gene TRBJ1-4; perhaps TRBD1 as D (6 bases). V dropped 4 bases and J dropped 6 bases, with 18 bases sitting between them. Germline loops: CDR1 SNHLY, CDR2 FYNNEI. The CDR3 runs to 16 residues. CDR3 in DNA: TGTGCCAGCAGTGTCGAGAGACAGGAATTTGATGAAAAACTGTTTTTT. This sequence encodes CASSVERQEFDEKLFF.

The CDR3 DNA reads TGTGCCAGCAGCCAAGGTCTTTATTACGAGCAGTACGTC. As protein: CASSQGLYYEQYV. This sequence joins TRBV3-1 (or the pseudogene TRBV3-2) and TRBJ2-7, with D unclear. There are 13 residues in the CDR3. Trimming left V 1 base short and J 4 bases short, with 8 bases between. Germline V gene data show CDR1 as LGHDT and CDR2 as YNNKEL (reference sequence).

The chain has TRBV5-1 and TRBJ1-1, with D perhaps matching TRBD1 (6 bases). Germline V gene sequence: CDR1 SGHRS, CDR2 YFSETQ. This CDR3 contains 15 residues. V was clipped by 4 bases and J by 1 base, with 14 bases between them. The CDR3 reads CASSLAGAANTEAFF. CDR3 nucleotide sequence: TGCGCCAGCAGCCTGGCAGGGGCGGCGAACACTGAAGCTTTCTTT. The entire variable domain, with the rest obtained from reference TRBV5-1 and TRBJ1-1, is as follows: KAGVTQTPRYLIKTRGQQVTLSCSPISGHRSVSWYQQTPGQGLQFLFEYFSETQRNKGNFPGRFSGRQFSNSRSEMNVSTLELGDSALYLCASSLAGAANTEAFFGQGTRLTVV.

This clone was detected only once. CDR3 nucleotide sequence: TGTGCCAGCGACCCGGGACTAGCGGCGAATGAGCAGTTCTTC. Residues: CASDPGLAANEQFF. The V call is TRBV7-9, the J call TRBJ2-1; 11 bases map to TRBD2. The germline V gene has CDR1 SEHNR and CDR2 FQNEAQ (reference sequence). With 8 bases clipped from V and 7 bases from J, the junction kept 7 bases outside the gene matches. The CDR3 is 14 amino acids.

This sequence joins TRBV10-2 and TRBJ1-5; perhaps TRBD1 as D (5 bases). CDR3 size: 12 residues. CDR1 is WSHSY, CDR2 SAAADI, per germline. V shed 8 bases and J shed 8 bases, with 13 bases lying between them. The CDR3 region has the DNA TGCGCCAGCGGGACCGGGGGAGAGCCCCAGCATTTT. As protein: CASGTGGEPQHF.

The CDR3 nucleotides are TGTGCCAGTAGTACCACAGGAACCTATGGCTACACCTTC. It specifies CASSTTGTYGYTF. The V gene is TRBV19, the J gene TRBJ1-2; possible D gene TRBD1, 5 bases. Germline V gives CDR1 LNHDA, CDR2 SQIVND (reference sequence). Trimming cost V 4 bases and J 4 bases, with 10 bases left between them. The CDR3 runs 13 residues. The full variable domain, rest sourced from reference TRBV19 and TRBJ1-2, is DGGITQSPKYLFRKEGQNVTLSCEQNLNHDAMYWYRQDPGQGLRLIYYSQIVNDFQKGDIAEGYSVSREKKESFPLTVTSAQKNPTAFYLCASSTTGTYGYTFGSGTRLTVV.

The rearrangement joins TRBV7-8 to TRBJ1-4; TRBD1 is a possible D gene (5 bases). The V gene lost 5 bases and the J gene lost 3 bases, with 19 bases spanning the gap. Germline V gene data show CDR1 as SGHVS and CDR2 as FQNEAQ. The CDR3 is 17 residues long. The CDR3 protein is CASSPRDYQSANEKLFF. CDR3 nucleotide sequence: TGTGCCAGCAGCCCCAGGGACTATCAAAGTGCTAATGAAAAACTGTTTTTT.

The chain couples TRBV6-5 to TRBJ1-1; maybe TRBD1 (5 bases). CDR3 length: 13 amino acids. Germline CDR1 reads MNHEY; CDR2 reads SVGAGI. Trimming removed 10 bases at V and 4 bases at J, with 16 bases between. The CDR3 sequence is CATRGLRVTEAFF. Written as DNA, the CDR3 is TGTGCCACCCGGGGGTTAAGGGTCACTGAAGCTTTCTTT.